This T cell receptor (beta chain) was found in a study of T cells in Graves' hyperthyroidism and ophthalmopathy. Findings and limits, study-wide: The model forecast ophthalmopathy, anticipating it by a median around 6.5 months before onset. Researchers found most expanded thyroid clonotypes above 0.001 in blood as well.

Blood was drawn at first hyperthyroidism diagnosis, before any ophthalmopathy symptoms. More than 9.5 ml fresh peripheral blood yielded the PBMCs. The V end lost 6 bases, the J end lost 4 bases, and 13 bases lay between the germline ends. CDR1 is MNHNS, CDR2 SASEGT, per germline. CDR3 length equals 13 residues. Worth noting for this clonotype: The antigen remains unidentified.

The TCR beta CDR3 regions underwent amplification using RNA transcripts as the source. Using the HTBI primer set, a first-round RT-PCR was run on the TCR CDR3. Each CDR3 protein gets one entry after TCRdb re-called the multiplex PCR reads with MiXCR. Of 600,000 to 850,000 distinct CDR3 sequences listed, approximately 18% were seen once; the top ten hold approximately 15%. This clonotype was sampled from a woman between 50 and 59 years old with Graves' hyperthyroidism that later progressed to Graves' ophthalmopathy. V and J are TRBV6-1 and TRBJ2-7, with D possibly matching TRBD1 (6 bases). Input material: blood. The CDR3: CASRQGGGYEQYF. The CDR3, as DNA: TGTGCCAGCAGACAGGGTGGAGGTTACGAGCAGTACTTC.